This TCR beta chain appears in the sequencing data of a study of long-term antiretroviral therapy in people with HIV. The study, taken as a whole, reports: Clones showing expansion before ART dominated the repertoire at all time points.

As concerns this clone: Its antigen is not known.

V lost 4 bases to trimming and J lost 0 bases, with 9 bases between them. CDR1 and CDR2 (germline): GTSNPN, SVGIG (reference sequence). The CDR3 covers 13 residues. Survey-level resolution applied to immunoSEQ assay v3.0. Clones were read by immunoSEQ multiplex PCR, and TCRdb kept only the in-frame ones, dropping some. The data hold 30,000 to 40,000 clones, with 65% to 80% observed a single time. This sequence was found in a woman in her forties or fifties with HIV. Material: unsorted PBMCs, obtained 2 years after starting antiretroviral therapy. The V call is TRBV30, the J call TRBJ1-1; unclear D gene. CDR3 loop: CAWTRNLNTEAFF. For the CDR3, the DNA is TGTGCCTGGACCCGAAACTTGAACACTGAAGCTTTCTTT.